Below are 19 T cell receptor beta chains sequenced from a single sample in a study of cytomegalovirus exposure and HLA in healthy donors (dated by TCRdb to 2016 to 2017). Library creation used the immunoSEQ multiplex PCR assay. The multiplex PCR relied on a mix of 60 forward primers for TCR Vbeta segments and 13 reverse primers for TCR Jbeta segments. Drawn from immuneACCESS, this table holds only the in-frame rearrangements with V and J called that TCRdb kept. Clones are partly lost; checked studies trace under half to an unresolved V gene and leave the rest unexplained. Across this sample there are 90,000 to 110,000 clones, with around 86% seen only once. The ten most abundant clones make up more than 2% of the sample. The sequenced sample consisted of PBMCs. The source of these receptors is a young woman in good health and CMV-seronegative.

This clone has a handful of counts. This chain uses TRBV6-5 with TRBJ1-6, with 9 nucleotides matching TRBD1. Germline V gene data show CDR1 as MNHEY and CDR2 as SVGAGI. This CDR3 is 16 amino acids long. With 0 bases clipped from V and 7 bases from J, the junction kept 4 bases outside the gene matches. The CDR3 bases are TGTGCCAGCAGTTACTCCGGACAGGGGCGGAATTCACCCCTCCACTTT. Translated, it gives CASSYSGQGRNSPLHF.

This chain uses TRBV5-6 with TRBJ2-1; 13 bases match TRBD2. Germline CDR1 and CDR2: SGHDT and YYEEEE. V trimming: 3 bases; J trimming: 3 bases; junction bases outside the gene matches: 3. The CDR3 is made up of 16 amino acids. Here the CDR3 DNA reads TGTGCCAGCAGCTCCAGACTAGCGGGAGGCTACAATGAGCAGTTCTTC. This sequence encodes CASSSRLAGGYNEQFF.

A single count supports this clone. This sequence joins TRBV9 and TRBJ2-1, with 11 bases aligning to TRBD2. CDR1 and CDR2 from the germline V gene are SGDLS and YYNGEE. The ends lost 0 bases at V and 4 bases at J; junction bases unmatched: 3. This CDR3 is 16 amino acids long. The CDR3 DNA is TGTGCCAGCAGCGTAGGGGGACTAGCGGCGTACAATGAGCAGTTCTTC. Amino acid sequence: CASSVGGLAAYNEQFF.

V usage is TRBV10-3 and J usage is TRBJ1-2; TRBD1 matches 8 bases. J was trimmed by 6 bases and V by 3 bases; bases with no gene match: 3. The CDR3 totals 13 residues. The germline V gene encodes CDR1 ENHRY and CDR2 SYGVKD. CDR3: CAISEGQGNGYTF. The CDR3 bases are TGTGCCATCAGTGAAGGACAGGGAAATGGCTACACCTTC.

In regard to this clone: The identical CDR3 is also encoded by other nucleotide sequences in the sample. The chain is built from TRBV28 and TRBJ2-7; D is uncertain. Trimming shortened V by 1 base and J by 4 bases, and 5 bases separated the two germline ends. CDR3 length: 12 amino acids. Germline V CDR1 and CDR2: MDHEN, SYDVKM. The CDR3 loop is CASSLSLYEQYF. The CDR3 nucleotides are TGTGCCAGCAGTTTATCTCTGTACGAGCAGTACTTC.

The sample holds one count of this clone. The chain has TRBV15 and TRBJ2-7; a possible D gene is TRBD2 (5 bases). Germline CDR1 reads LNHNV; CDR2 reads YYDKDF (reference sequence). V was shortened by 6 bases and J by 6 bases, with 9 bases between the two germline ends. This CDR3 contains 11 residues. The CDR3 nucleotides read TGTGCCACCAGGGGCGGGTTCGAGCAGTACTTC. This translates into CATRGGFEQYF.

The chain combines TRBV27 with TRBJ1-2; TRBD1 agrees at 8 bases. This CDR3 spans 17 amino acids. J was trimmed by 2 bases and V by 7 bases; bases with no gene match: 15. Germline V CDR1 and CDR2: MNHEY, SMNVEV (reference sequence). The CDR3 coding sequence is TGTGCCAGCACCCTAAGGGGCGGGACAGGTACGAACTATGGCTACACCTTC. Its translation is CASTLRGGTGTNYGYTF.

The chain recombines TRBV5-1 with TRBJ2-1, with 8 bases aligning to TRBD2. Germline V gene data show CDR1 as SGHRS and CDR2 as YFSETQ. The CDR3 has 15 residues. With 1 base clipped from V and 4 bases from J, the junction kept 4 bases outside the gene matches. The CDR3 spells CASSLWSSGYNEQFF. Written as DNA, the CDR3 is TGCGCCAGCAGCTTGTGGTCTAGCGGGTACAATGAGCAGTTCTTC.

This chain connects TRBV9 to TRBJ2-5; D may be TRBD2 (7 bases). Germline-derived CDR1 and CDR2 are SGDLS and YYNGEE. Trimming cost V 0 bases and J 4 bases, with 22 bases left between them. The CDR3 is 18 residues long. The CDR3 here is CASSVEGGGRMMGETQYF. The CDR3 region has the DNA TGTGCCAGCAGCGTAGAGGGGGGCGGGAGAATGATGGGAGAGACCCAGTACTTC.

The J gene is TRBJ1-2, the V gene TRBV5-1; 11 nucleotides align to TRBD1. Germline trimming cut 5 bases from V and 7 bases from J; bases unmatched to any gene: 7. Per germline, CDR1 SGHRS and CDR2 YFSETQ. CDR3 length equals 14 residues. Here the CDR3 reads CASRQDRGHSGYTF. Here the CDR3 DNA reads TGCGCCAGCAGACAGGACAGGGGGCATAGTGGCTACACCTTC.

The chain employs TRBV10-1 and TRBJ2-2, with 9 bases lining up with TRBD2. The CDR3 runs 20 residues. From germline, CDR1 is WNHNN and CDR2 SYGVQD (reference sequence). After removal of 0 bases from V and 1 base from J, the junction contained 12 bases not matched to a gene. The CDR3 loop is CASSESYGLACIVNTGELFF. CDR3 nucleotides: TGCGCCAGCAGTGAGTCGTACGGACTAGCGTGCATAGTGAACACCGGGGAGCTGTTTTTT.

V gene TRBV29-1 combines with J gene TRBJ1-1, with D possibly being TRBD1 (6 bases). V dropped 4 bases and J dropped 4 bases, with 16 bases sitting between them. The germline CDR1 and CDR2 sequences are SQVTM and ANQGSEA. The CDR3 covers 14 residues. CDR3 amino acids: CSVVSQGTRTEAFF. DNA for the CDR3: TGCAGCGTTGTGAGTCAGGGGACCCGCACTGAAGCTTTCTTT.

This clone was detected only once. The chain has TRBV27 and TRBJ2-2; 7 bases align to TRBD2. Germline CDR1 is MNHEY and CDR2 is SMNVEV (reference sequence). The CDR3 totals 16 residues. The V and J ends lost 0 bases and 4 bases, in that order; junction bases with no gene match: 5. Here the CDR3 reads CASSLSGTTLTGELFF. The CDR3 DNA follows: TGTGCCAGCAGTTTATCCGGGACTACCCTCACCGGGGAGCTGTTTTTT.

This chain links TRBV7-6 with TRBJ2-7; the D gene is possibly TRBD2 (6 bases). CDR1 is SGHVS and CDR2 is FNYEAQ in the germline V gene. The CDR3 is made up of 16 amino acids. V gave up 5 bases and J gave up 5 bases, with 22 bases separating them. Written as DNA, the CDR3 is TGTGCCAGCAGCACTCAGCGGGTTCGTACCGCCAACGAGCAGTACTTC. Its protein product is CASSTQRVRTANEQYF.

The chain recombines TRBV10-3 with TRBJ2-7, with 9 positions matching TRBD1. The germline V gene encodes CDR1 ENHRY and CDR2 SYGVKD. The V and J ends lost 7 bases and 2 bases, in that order; junction bases with no gene match: 3. This CDR3 spans 13 amino acids. CDR3 bases: TGTGCCATCAAAGGACAGGGGACCTACGAGCAGTACTTC. It is translated as CAIKGQGTYEQYF.

Notes on this clone: A junction boundary mismatches the germline segment, possibly from a read error. The chain joins TRBV7-2 to TRBJ2-5, with no clear D. TRBJ2-7 matches the DNA end more closely, so the J call is doubtful. Germline CDR1 SGHTA, CDR2 FQGNSA. CDR3 size: 15 residues. CDR3 protein: CASSLALVSSDEQYF. The CDR3 nucleotides read TGTGCCAGCAGCTTAGCCCTAGTAAGCTCCGACGAGCAGTACTTC.

The CDR3 here is CASAIQLAITTDTQYF. The DNA for the CDR3 is TGTGCCAGCGCCATACAACTAGCAATCACCACAGATACGCAGTATTTT. This sequence joins TRBV28 and TRBJ2-3; D perhaps matches TRBD2 (6 bases). V was trimmed by 8 bases and J by 2 bases, leaving 20 bases between them. From germline, CDR1 is MDHEN and CDR2 SYDVKM. The CDR3 spans 16 residues.

The chain is built from TRBV7-9 and TRBJ2-1; a possible D gene is TRBD2 (6 bases). The CDR3 runs 15 residues. Germline V gene sequence: CDR1 SEHNR, CDR2 FQNEAQ (reference sequence). V gave up 5 bases and J gave up 1 base, with 12 bases separating them. The CDR3 is CASSPRLVSYNEQFF. CDR3 bases: TGTGCCAGCAGCCCTCGACTAGTGTCCTACAATGAGCAGTTCTTC.

The V call is TRBV27, the J call TRBJ1-5; D unclear. The CDR3 totals 12 residues. V was clipped by 5 bases and J by 4 bases, with 6 bases between them. Germline assignment: CDR1 MNHEY and CDR2 SMNVEV (reference sequence). The chain's CDR3 is CASSPLNQPQHF. DNA of the CDR3: TGTGCCAGCAGTCCCCTAAATCAGCCCCAGCATTTT.